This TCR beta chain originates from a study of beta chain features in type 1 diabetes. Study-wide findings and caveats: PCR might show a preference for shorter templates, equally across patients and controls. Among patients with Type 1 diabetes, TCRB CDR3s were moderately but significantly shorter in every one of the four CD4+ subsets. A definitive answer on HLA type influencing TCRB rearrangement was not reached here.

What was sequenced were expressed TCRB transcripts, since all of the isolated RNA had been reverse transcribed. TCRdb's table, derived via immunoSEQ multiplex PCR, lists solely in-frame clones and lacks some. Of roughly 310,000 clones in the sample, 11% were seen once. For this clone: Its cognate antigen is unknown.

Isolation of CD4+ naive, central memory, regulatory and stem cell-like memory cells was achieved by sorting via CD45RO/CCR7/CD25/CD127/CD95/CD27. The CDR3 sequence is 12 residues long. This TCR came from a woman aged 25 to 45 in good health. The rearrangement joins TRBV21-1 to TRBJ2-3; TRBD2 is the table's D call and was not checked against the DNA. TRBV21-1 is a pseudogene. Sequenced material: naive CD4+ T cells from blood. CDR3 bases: TGTGCCAGCAGCAAAGGCGGCGATACGCAGTATTTT. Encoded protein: CASSKGGDTQYF.